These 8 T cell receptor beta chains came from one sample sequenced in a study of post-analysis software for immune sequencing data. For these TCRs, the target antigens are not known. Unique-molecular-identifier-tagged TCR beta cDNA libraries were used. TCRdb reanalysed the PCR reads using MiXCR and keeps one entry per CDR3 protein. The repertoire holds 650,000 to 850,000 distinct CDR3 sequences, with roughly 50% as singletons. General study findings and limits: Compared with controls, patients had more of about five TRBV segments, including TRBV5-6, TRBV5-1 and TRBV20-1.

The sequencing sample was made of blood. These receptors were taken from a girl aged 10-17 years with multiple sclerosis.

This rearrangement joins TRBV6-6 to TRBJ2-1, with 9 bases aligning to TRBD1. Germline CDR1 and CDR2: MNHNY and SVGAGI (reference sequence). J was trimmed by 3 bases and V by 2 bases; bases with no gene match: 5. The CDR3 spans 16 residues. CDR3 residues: CASSYAGTGFYNEQFF. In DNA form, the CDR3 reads TGTGCCAGCAGTTACGCCGGGACAGGGTTCTACAATGAGCAGTTCTTC.

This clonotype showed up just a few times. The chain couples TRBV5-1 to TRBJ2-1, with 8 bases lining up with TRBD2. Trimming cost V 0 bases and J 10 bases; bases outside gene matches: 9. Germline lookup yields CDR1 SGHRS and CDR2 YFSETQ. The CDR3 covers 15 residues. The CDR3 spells CASSLVGSGTREQFF. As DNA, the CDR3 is TGCGCCAGCAGCTTGGTGGGTAGCGGGACTCGGGAGCAGTTCTTC.

CDR3 sequence reads: CAIIGAGKDYGYTF. The CDR3 DNA reads as TGTGCCATCATAGGGGCAGGGAAGGACTATGGCTACACCTTC. The gene calls are TRBV12-3 or TRBV12-4 and TRBJ1-2, with D tentatively TRBD1 (5 bases). Trimming took off 10 bases at V and 3 bases at J, with 18 bases between the two ends. The CDR3 is 14 amino acids.

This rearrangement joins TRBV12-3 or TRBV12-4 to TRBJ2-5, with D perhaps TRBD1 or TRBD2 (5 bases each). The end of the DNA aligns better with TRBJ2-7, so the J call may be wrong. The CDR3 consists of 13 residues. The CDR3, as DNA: TGTGCCAGCAGTCCCTCCTTCGGGACCGAGCAGTACTTC. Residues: CASSPSFGTEQYF.

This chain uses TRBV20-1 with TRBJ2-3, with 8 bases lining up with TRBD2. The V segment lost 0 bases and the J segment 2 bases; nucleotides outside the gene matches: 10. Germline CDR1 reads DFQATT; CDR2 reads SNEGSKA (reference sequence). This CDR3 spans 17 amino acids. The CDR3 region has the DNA TGCAGTGCTAGAGATCCCCGGCGGGGGGCCGCCACAGATACGCAGTATTTT. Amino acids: CSARDPRRGAATDTQYF.

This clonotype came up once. CDR3 amino acids: CASSVEEGHPGTGELFF. CDR3 DNA sequence: TGTGCCAGCAGCGTAGAGGAGGGCCATCCGGGCACCGGGGAGCTGTTTTTT. The rearrangement joins TRBV9 to TRBJ2-2; D perhaps matches TRBD2 (6 bases). Germline V lookup: CDR1 SGDLS, CDR2 YYNGEE. V was cut by 0 bases and J by 4 bases, with 16 bases left in between. The CDR3 covers 17 residues.

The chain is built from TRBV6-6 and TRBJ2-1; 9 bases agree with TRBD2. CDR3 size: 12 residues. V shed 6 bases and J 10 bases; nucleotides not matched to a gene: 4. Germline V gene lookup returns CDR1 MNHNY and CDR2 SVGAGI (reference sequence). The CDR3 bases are TGTGCCAGCAGCCGGACTAGCGTAGAGCAGTTCTTC. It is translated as CASSRTSVEQFF.

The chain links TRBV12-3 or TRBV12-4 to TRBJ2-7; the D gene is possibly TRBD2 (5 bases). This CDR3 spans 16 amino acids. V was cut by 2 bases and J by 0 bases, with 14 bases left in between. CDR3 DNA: TGTGCCAGCAGTTTAAAGTCGGACTTACCCTCCTACGAGCAGTACTTC. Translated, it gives CASSLKSDLPSYEQYF.